This TCR beta chain was retrieved from a study of T cell changes during pregnancy in multiple sclerosis. Method: immunoSEQ multiplex PCR; TCRdb's copy keeps in-frame clones and lacks some. The sample includes roughly 76,000 clones, around nine tenths of them seen just once. The CDR3 covers 13 residues. V lost 9 bases, J lost 2 bases, and 6 bases stayed unmatched. Germline V CDR1 and CDR2: SGHTA, FQGTGA. The genes are TRBV7-3 and TRBJ2-7; TRBD2 aligns across 8 bases. The receptor comes from a female donor with multiple sclerosis, enrolled in a pregnancy study. The sequenced sample was CD4+ T cells from peripheral blood mononuclear cells, obtained in the second trimester of pregnancy. The CDR3 DNA reads TGTGCCAGAAGAGAGCGGGAGCCCTACGAGCAGTACTTC. Its translation is CARREREPYEQYF.